Reported below is one T cell receptor (beta chain). The antigen is undetermined. Use of 60 Vbeta and 13 Jbeta primers characterized the PCR. The repertoire was sequenced with immunoSEQ multiplex PCR; TCRdb's copy has only in-frame clones and lacks some. The profile shows 200,000 to 250,000 clones, 77% of them singletons. The sample comes from a study of cytomegalovirus exposure and HLA in healthy donors. General study findings and limits: Highly shared sequence variants in one cluster were likely a sequencing artifact. Of the V segments, some could not be distinguished, including TRBV6-2 and TRBV6-3, and were excluded.

Germline-derived CDR1 and CDR2 are MNHEY and SMNVEV (reference sequence). The CDR3 spans 15 residues. Trimming took off 5 bases at V and 6 bases at J, with 17 bases between the two ends. The receptor was isolated from a woman in her sixties or seventies in good health and CMV-seropositive. The V gene is TRBV27, the J gene TRBJ1-3; no definite D call. The specimen was PBMCs. This CDR3 reads CASSARGQALNTIYF. The CDR3 coding sequence is TGTGCCAGCAGTGCCCGTGGGCAGGCCTTAAACACCATATATTTT.